Listed below are T cell receptor beta chains from one sample, sequenced in a study of a mutant IDH1 vaccine in newly diagnosed glioma. Sequenced by immunoSEQ multiplex PCR; TCRdb stores in-frame clones only, minus some. The sample records about 51,000 clones, roughly 80% being singletons. Sequencing used PBMCs, obtained from a glioma patient treated with radiotherapy, temozolomide or both. The receptors here all came from a woman aged 40 to 55 with glioma. Both conserved end residues are part of each CDR3.

V,J,CDR3
TRBV2,TRBJ1-5,CASSEWDISNQPQHF
TRBV19,TRBJ1-5,CASSIFSQGGLGQPQHF
TRBV18,TRBJ2-7,CASSPLLAVQYEQYF
TRBV5-4,TRBJ2-3,CASRRSVGTDTQYF
TRBV6-6,TRBJ1-6,CASSYPNSPLHF
TRBV9,TRBJ2-7,CASSVGPDSTYEQYF
TRBV29-1,TRBJ2-3,CSVGTSGVTDTQYF
TRBV2,TRBJ1-1,CASRGPMNTEAFF
TRBV30,TRBJ2-4,CAWSANGGNIQYF
TRBV4-1,TRBJ1-2,CASSQGHSLVSTF